The rows below give T cell receptor beta chains drawn from one sample of a study of identical twins. Each CDR3 protein gets one entry after TCRdb re-called the 5' RACE reads with MiXCR. The sample has more than 1.5 million distinct CDR3 sequences; around 29% are singletons. Sequenced sample: cord blood. The source of these receptors is a newborn girl in good health. CDR3s include the opening cysteine and the closing phenylalanine or tryptophan. Each record gives: D gene, J gene, clone size, V gene, CDR3 DNA, CDR3 protein. A D gene is named only where the DNA matches it firmly. The listing skips clone size in some rows; elsewhere it reads once, few, many or a size class.

.,TRBJ2-7,.,TRBV20-1,TGCAGTGCTAGAGATGGCAACTACTCCTACGAGCAGTACTTC,CSARDGNYSYEQYF
.,TRBJ1-2,.,TRBV21-1,TGTGCCAGCAGCGCATACAGGGAATTCTATGGCTACACCTTC,CASSAYREFYGYTF
TRBD1,TRBJ1-2,.,TRBV7-2,TGTGCCAGCAGCTTAAACGGATGGGACAGCTTCTATGGCCACACCTTC,CASSLNGWDSFYGHTF
.,TRBJ2-3,few,TRBV28,TGTGCCAGCAGTCTTCCTAAACAGGGCACCACAGATACGCAGTATTTT,CASSLPKQGTTDTQYF
.,TRBJ1-1,few,TRBV7-9,TGTGCCAGCAGCTTTACTGGCCTCGCCAAAGCTTTCTTT,CASSFTGLAKAFF
.,TRBJ1-1,.,TRBV11-2,TGTGCCAGCAGTTACAACCGTAGGGTAGGTGAAGCTTTCTTT,CASSYNRRVGEAFF
TRBD1,TRBJ1-2,.,TRBV29-1,TGCAGCGTTTCTGACAGGGGAACCAACTATGGCTACACCTTC,CSVSDRGTNYGYTF
TRBD1,TRBJ1-2,.,TRBV5-5,TGTGCCAGCAGCCCCGGACAGGGGGGAGGCTATGGCTACACCTTC,CASSPGQGGGYGYTF
TRBD2,TRBJ2-1,.,TRBV5-1,TGCGCCAGCAGCGGTGGACTAGCGGGAGGCCACAATGAGCAGTTCTTC,CASSGGLAGGHNEQFF
.,TRBJ1-1,.,TRBV9,TGTGCCAGCAGCGCCTTTGACCCAAACACTGAAGCTTTCTTT,CASSAFDPNTEAFF
.,TRBJ1-6,few,TRBV4-2,TGTGCCAGCAGCCAAGCGGGACTTAATTCACCCCTCCACTTT,CASSQAGLNSPLHF
TRBD1,TRBJ2-3,.,TRBV29-1,TGCAGCGTACGGGACAGCTCAACGGATACGCAGTATTTT,CSVRDSSTDTQYF
.,TRBJ1-1,.,TRBV28,TGTGCCAGCACCTGGGCTTCGGAGAACACTGAAGCTTTCTTT,CASTWASENTEAFF
.,TRBJ1-2,few,TRBV4-1,TGCGCCAGCAGCCATCCTCTTACCGGGGATGGCTACACCTTC,CASSHPLTGDGYTF
.,TRBJ2-3,many,TRBV4-2,TGTGCCAGCAGCCAAGAGCCGGGGGCGGTCACAGATACGCAGTATTTT,CASSQEPGAVTDTQYF
.,TRBJ2-1,.,TRBV25-1,TGTGCCAGCAGTGAACGGCAGGGGACGGAGACCCAGTTCTTC,CASSERQGTETQFF
.,TRBJ1-2,many,TRBV10-3,TGTGCCATCAGTGATGGCTATGGCTACACCTTC,CAISDGYGYTF
TRBD1,TRBJ2-4,.,TRBV4-3,TGCGCCAGCAGCCAAGATGGCCGGCAGGGGGCTTCCAAAAACATTCAGTACTTC,CASSQDGRQGASKNIQYF
TRBD2,TRBJ2-3,few,TRBV27,TGTGCCAGCAGTTTCCTAGCGGATAACACAGATACGCAGTATTTT,CASSFLADNTDTQYF
.,TRBJ2-3,few,TRBV20-1,TGCAGTGCTAGAGTAAGGTCTCGCGGGGTAACACCTAGCACAGATACGCAGTATTTT,CSARVRSRGVTPSTDTQYF
.,TRBJ2-1,.,TRBV24-1,TGTGCCACGGCGGACATTGGTGAGCAGTTCTTC,CATADIGEQFF
.,TRBJ2-7,few,TRBV12-3/TRBV12-4,TGTGCCAGCACCCTGGGCCGCTACGAGCAGTACTTC,CASTLGRYEQYF
TRBD2,TRBJ2-5,.,TRBV19,TGTGCCAGTAGTTATGGACTAGCGGCAGAGACCCAGTACTTC,CASSYGLAAETQYF
.,TRBJ2-7,few,TRBV21-1,TGTGCCAGCAGCACACGCACCACTAGTCCCCGAGCCTACGAGCAGTACTTC,CASSTRTTSPRAYEQYF
.,TRBJ1-1,.,TRBV9,TGTGCCAGCAGCGTAGACGGCTTCGGGCGGGGTAACACTGAAGCTTTCTTT,CASSVDGFGRGNTEAFF
.,TRBJ2-1,.,TRBV4-1,TGCGCCAGCAGCCAAGCCCAAACCAGCGGTTACAATGAGCAGTTCTTC,CASSQAQTSGYNEQFF
TRBD1,TRBJ1-2,.,TRBV27,TGTGCCAGCAGTACGACAGGGGCAGCTAACTATGGCTACACCTTC,CASSTTGAANYGYTF
.,TRBJ1-1,few,TRBV12-3/TRBV12-4,TGTGCCAGCAGTTTATTCGGCAGGGACACTGAAGCTTTCTTT,CASSLFGRDTEAFF
.,TRBJ2-4,many,TRBV29-1,TGCAGCGCCTCCCCAACGATGGGGGCCAAAAACATTCAGTACTTC,CSASPTMGAKNIQYF
TRBD2,TRBJ2-1,.,TRBV20-1,TGCAGTGCTCCCCTAGCGGGAGGGTATCAGTTCTTC,CSAPLAGGYQFF
.,TRBJ1-5,few,TRBV6-5,TGTGCCAGCAGTTGCGACAAATACAGCAATCAGCCCCAGCATTTT,CASSCDKYSNQPQHF
TRBD2,TRBJ2-1,few,TRBV7-2,TGTGCCAGCAGCTTATCTGGGACTAGCGGGGCCAGCTCCTACAATGAGCAGTTCTTC,CASSLSGTSGASSYNEQFF
.,TRBJ1-5,.,TRBV6-5,TGTGCCAGCAGTCCTCCCCCAGGGGACAATCAGCCCCAGCATTTT,CASSPPPGDNQPQHF
TRBD1,TRBJ2-1,.,TRBV20-1,TGTAAGACCGGGACAGGGGGCGATTACAATGAGCAGTTCTTC,CKTGTGGDYNEQFF
.,TRBJ2-4,.,TRBV24-1,TGTGCCACCAGTGATTCCCGCCGGGATTACAAAAACATTCAGTACTTC,CATSDSRRDYKNIQYF
.,TRBJ1-2,few,TRBV12-3/TRBV12-4,TGTGCCAGCAGTTATTACGTGTGGGCCAGTAACTATGGCTACACCTTC,CASSYYVWASNYGYTF
.,TRBJ2-2,.,TRBV7-7,TGTGCTAGCGCAATGGGGGCGACCGGGGAGCTGTTTTTT,CASAMGATGELFF
.,TRBJ2-3,.,TRBV20-1,TGCAGTGCTATCGGGGGCTCTAGCACAGATACGCAGTATTTT,CSAIGGSSTDTQYF
.,TRBJ2-2,.,TRBV7-9,TGTGCCAGCAGGCGCGGACACAACACCGGGGAGCTGTTTTTT,CASRRGHNTGELFF